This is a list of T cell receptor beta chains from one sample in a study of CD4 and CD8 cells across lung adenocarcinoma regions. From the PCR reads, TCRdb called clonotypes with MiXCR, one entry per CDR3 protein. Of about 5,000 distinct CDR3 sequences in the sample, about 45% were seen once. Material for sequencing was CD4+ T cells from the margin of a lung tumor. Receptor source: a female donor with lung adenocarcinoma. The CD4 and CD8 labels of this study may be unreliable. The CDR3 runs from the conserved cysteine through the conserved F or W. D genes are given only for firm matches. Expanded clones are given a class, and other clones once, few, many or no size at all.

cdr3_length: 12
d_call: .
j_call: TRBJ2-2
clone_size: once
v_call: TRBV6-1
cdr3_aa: CASRLGTGELFF
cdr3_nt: TGTGCCAGCAGGCTGGGAACCGGGGAGCTGTTTTTT

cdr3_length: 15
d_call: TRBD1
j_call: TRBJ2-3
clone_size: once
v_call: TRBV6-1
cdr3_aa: CARGEGGQDQDTQYF
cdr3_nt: TGTGCCAGGGGTGAAGGGGGACAGGACCAAGATACGCAGTATTTT

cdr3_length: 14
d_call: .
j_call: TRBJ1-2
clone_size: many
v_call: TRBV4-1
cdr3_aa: CASSHRTASNGYTF
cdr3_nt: TGCGCCAGCAGCCATCGGACAGCGAGCAATGGCTACACCTTC

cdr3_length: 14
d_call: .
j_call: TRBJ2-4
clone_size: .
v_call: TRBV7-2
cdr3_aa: CGIRGGGAKNIQYF
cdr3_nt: TGCGGCATCAGGGGGGGCGGGGCCAAAAACATTCAGTACTTT

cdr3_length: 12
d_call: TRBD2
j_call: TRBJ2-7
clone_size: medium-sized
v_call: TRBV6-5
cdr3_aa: CASSIGGDEQYF
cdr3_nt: TGTGCCAGCTCCATTGGGGGGGACGAGCAGTACTTC

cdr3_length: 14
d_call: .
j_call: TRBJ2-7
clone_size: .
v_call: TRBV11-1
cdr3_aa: CASSLEGVSYEQYF
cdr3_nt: TGTGCCAGCAGCTTAGAAGGGGTCTCCTACGAGCAGTACTTC

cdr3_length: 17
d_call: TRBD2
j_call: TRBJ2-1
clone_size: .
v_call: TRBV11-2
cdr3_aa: CASSWSGGGGKYNEQFF
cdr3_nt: TGTGCCAGCAGCTGGTCGGGGGGCGGGGGGAAATACAATGAGCAGTTCTTC

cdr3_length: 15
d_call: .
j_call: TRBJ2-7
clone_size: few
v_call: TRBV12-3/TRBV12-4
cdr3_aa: CASSRDSGSSYEQYF
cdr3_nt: TGTGCCAGCAGTCGGGACTCTGGGAGCTCCTACGAGCAGTACTTC

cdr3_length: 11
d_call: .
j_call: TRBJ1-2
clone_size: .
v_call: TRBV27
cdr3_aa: CASSYPYGYTF
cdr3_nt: TGTGCCAGCAGTTACCCATATGGCTACACCTTC

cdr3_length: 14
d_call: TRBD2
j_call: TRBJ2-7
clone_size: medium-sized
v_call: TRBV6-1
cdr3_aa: CARSSGGSPYEQYF
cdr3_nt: TGTGCCAGAAGTAGCGGGGGATCCCCCTACGAGCAGTACTTC

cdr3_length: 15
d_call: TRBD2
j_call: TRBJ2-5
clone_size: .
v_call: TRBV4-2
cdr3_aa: CASSPRTSGEETQYF
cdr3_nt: TGTGCCAGCAGCCCCCGGACTAGCGGTGAAGAGACCCAGTACTTC

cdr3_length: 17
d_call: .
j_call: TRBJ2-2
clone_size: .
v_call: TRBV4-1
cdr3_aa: CASSQDLGESNTGELYF
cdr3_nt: TGCGCCAGCAGCCAAGATTTGGGGGAGTCGAACACCGGGGAGCTGTATTTT

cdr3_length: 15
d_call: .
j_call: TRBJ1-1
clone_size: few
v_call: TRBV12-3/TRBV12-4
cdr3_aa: CASSLGVRKASEAFF
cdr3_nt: TGTGCCAGCAGTTTAGGTGTACGTAAGGCTTCGGAAGCTTTCTTT

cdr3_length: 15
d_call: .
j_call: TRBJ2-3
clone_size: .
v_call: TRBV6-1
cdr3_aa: CAGGLGARDLETQYF
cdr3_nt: TGTGCCGGGGGACTGGGGGCGCGAGACTTAGAGACCCAGTATTTT

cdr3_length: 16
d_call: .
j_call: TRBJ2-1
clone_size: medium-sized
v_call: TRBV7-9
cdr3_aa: CASSSSRPSQADEQFF
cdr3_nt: TGTGCCAGCAGCTCATCTAGACCCTCCCAAGCTGATGAGCAGTTCTTC

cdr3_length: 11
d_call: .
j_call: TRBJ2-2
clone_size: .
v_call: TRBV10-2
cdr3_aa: CASEGGGELFF
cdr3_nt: TGCGCCAGCGAAGGGGGCGGGGAGCTGTTTTTT

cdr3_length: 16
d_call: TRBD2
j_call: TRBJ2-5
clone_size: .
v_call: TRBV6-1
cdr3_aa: CASRGVGGCDKETQYF
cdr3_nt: TGTGCCAGCAGGGGGGTCGGGGGGTGTGACAAAGAGACCCAGTACTTC

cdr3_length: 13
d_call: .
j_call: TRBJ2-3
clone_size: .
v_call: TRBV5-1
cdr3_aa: CSSSTGFTDTQYF
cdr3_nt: TGCTCCAGCAGCACCGGATTCACAGATACGCAGTATTTT

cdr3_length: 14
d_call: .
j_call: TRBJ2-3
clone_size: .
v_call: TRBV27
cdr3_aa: CASSFRRPKNMQYF
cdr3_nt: TGTGCCAGCAGTTTCAGACGGCCCAAAAACATGCAGTACTTT

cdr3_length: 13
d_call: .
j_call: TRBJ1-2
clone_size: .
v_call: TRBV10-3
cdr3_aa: CAAQWTDNYGYTF
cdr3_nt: TGTGCCGCTCAGTGGACGGATAACTATGGCTACACCTTC

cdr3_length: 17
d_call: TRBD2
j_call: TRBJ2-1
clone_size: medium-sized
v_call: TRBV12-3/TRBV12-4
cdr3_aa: CASSFGLVVAGSNEQFF
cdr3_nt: TGTGCCAGCAGTTTTGGGTTGGTGGTAGCGGGATCGAATGAGCAGTTCTTC

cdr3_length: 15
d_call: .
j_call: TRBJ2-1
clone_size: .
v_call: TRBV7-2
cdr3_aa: CASSLLGGAYNEQFF
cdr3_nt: TGTGCCAGCAGCTTATTAGGGGGGGCCTACAATGAGCAGTTCTTC

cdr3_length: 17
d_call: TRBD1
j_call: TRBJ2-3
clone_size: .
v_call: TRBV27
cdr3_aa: CASSFIYSRVTTGALYF
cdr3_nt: TGTGCCAGCAGTTTTATATACAGCCGAGTTACCACAGGGGCGCTGTATTTT

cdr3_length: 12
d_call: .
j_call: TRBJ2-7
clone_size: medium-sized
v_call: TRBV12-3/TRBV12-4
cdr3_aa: CASASRAYEQYF
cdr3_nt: TGTGCCAGCGCGAGTCGGGCCTACGAGCAGTACTTC

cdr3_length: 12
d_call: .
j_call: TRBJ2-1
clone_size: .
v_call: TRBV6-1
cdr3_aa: CASTSDFNEQFF
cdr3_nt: TGTGCCAGCACCTCAGACTTTAATGAGCAGTTCTTC

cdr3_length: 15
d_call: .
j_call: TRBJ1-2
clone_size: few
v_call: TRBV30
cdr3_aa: CAWSVSAPGPDGYTF
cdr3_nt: TGTGCCTGGAGTGTTAGTGCCCCGGGGCCGGATGGCTACACCTTC

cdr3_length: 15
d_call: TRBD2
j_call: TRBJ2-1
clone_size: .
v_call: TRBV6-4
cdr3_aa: CARALTSGSMDAQFF
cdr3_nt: TGTGCCAGGGCCCTCACGAGCGGGAGTATGGATGCGCAGTTTTTC

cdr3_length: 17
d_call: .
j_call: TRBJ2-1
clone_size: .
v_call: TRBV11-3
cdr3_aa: CASSLEGKDRVYWGLEF
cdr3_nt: TGTGCCAGCAGCTTGGAGGGGAAGGACAGGGTTTATTGGGGACTAGAATTC

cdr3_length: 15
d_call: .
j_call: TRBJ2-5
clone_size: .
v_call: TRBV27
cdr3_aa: CAGGAGGRDTETQYF
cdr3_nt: TGTGCCGGGGGGGCCGGGGGCCGTGACACAGAGACGCAGTACTTC

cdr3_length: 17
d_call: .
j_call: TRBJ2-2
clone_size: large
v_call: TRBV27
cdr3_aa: CASSFIYSRFTTGELFF
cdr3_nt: TGTGCCAGCAGTTTTATATACAGCCGATTTACCACCGGGGAGCTGTTTTTT

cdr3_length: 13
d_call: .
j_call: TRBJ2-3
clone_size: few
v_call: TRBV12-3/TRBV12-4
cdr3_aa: CASSFQGSDTQYF
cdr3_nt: TGTGCCAGCAGTTTTCAAGGTTCAGATACGCAGTATTTT

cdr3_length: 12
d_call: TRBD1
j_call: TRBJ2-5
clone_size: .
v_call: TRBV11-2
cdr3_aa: CASSRTGETQYF
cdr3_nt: TGTGCCAGCAGCCGGACAGGGGAGACCCAGTACTTC

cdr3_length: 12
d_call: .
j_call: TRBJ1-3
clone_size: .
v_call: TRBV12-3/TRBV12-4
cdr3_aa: CASSRLRNTIYF
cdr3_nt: TGTGCCAGCAGTCGCCTCCGAAACACCATATATTTT

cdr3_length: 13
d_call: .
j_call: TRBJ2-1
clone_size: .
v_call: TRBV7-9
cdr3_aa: CASSFVQQETQFF
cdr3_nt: TGTGCCAGCAGCTTCGTGCAGCAAGAGACCCAGTTCTTC

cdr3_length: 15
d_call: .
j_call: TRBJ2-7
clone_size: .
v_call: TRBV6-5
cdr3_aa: CASSYSRGLIYEQYF
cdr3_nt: TGTGCCAGCAGTTACTCCCGGGGACTTATTTACGAGCAGTACTTC

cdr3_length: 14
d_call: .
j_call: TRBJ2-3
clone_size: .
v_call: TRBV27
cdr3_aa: CASSLQSSTDTQYF
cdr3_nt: TGTGCCAGCAGTTTACAATCTAGCACAGATACGCAGTATTTT

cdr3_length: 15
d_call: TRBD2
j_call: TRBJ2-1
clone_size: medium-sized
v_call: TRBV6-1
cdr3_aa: CASTRAGGSYNEQFF
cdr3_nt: TGTGCCAGCACCCGAGCGGGAGGGTCCTACAATGAGCAGTTCTTC

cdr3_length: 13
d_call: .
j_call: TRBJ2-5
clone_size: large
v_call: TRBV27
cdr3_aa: CASTPAGAETQYF
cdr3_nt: TGTGCCAGCACCCCGGCGGGGGCGGAGACCCAGTACTTC

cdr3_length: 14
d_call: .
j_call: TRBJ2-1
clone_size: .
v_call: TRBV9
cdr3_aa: CASSGVLGRDPRYF
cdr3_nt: TGTGCCAGCAGCGGGGTGTTAGGGCGAGACCCGCGGTACTTC

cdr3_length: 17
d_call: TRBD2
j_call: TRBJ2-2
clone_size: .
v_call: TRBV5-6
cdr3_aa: CASSSPGLAGVNGELFF
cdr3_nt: TGTGCCAGCAGCTCCCCGGGACTAGCGGGAGTAAACGGGGAGCTGTTTTTT

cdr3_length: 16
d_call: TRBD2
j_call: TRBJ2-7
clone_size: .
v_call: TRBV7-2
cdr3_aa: CASSPMGGRAEYEQYF
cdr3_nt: TGTGCCAGCAGCCCAATGGGCGGGAGGGCCGAGTACGAGCAGTACTTC

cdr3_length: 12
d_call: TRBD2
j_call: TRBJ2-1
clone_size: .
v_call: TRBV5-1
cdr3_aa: CASGAGGDEQFF
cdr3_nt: TGCGCCAGCGGCGCGGGAGGGGATGAGCAGTTCTTC

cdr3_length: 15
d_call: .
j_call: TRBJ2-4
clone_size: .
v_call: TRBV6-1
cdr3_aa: CASEGLVGATDTQYF
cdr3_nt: TGTGCCAGCGAGGGACTGGTGGGAGCCACAGACACGCAGTACTTC

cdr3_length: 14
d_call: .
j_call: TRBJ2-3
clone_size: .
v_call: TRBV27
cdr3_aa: CASSVGLHTETQYF
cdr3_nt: TGTGCCAGCAGTGTCGGACTGCACACAGAGACGCAGTATTTC

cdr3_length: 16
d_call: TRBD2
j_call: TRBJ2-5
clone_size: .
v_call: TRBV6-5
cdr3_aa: CASSYASGSIKETQYF
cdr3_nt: TGTGCCAGCAGTTACGCTAGCGGGAGTATCAAGGAGACCCAGTACTTC

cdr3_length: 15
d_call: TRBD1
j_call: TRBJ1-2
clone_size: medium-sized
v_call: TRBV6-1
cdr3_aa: CASSDGTVRHYGYTF
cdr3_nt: TGTGCCAGCAGTGACGGGACAGTCAGACATTATGGCTACACCTTC

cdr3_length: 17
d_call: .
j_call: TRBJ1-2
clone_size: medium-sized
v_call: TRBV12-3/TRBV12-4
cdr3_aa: CASSFSLFSGGADGYTF
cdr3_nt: TGTGCCAGCAGTTTTTCTCTTTTTAGTGGGGGGGCGGATGGCTACACCTTC

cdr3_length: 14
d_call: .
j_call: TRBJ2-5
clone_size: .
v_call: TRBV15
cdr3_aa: CATTAYGAGETQYF
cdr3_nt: TGTGCCACCACCGCGTATGGGGCCGGAGAGACCCAGTACTTC

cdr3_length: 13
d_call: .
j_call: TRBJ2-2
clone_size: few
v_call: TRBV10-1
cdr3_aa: CASRAGDTGELFF
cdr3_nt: TGCGCCAGCAGAGCCGGGGACACCGGGGAGCTGTTTTTT